The 25 T cell receptor beta chains below all came from one sample that was sequenced in a study of T cell changes during pregnancy in multiple sclerosis (dated by TCRdb to between 2018 and 2021). Receptors were amplified or captured by the immunoSEQ multiplex PCR assay. TCRdb carries this immuneACCESS record with in-frame sequences only. Its versions omit some clonotypes, under half of them owing to an unresolved V gene in the studies checked, with the rest unexplained. This sample gives around 17,000 clones in total; roughly 96% of them show up just once. The ten top clones hold around 0.9% of the sample. This sample comprised peripheral blood, obtained in the third trimester of pregnancy. These receptor sequences come from a female donor with multiple sclerosis, enrolled in a pregnancy study.

The chain uses TRBV7-7 and TRBJ2-3; D may be TRBD1 (7 bases). CDR3 length: 15 residues. Looked up from germline, CDR1 is SSHAT and CDR2 is FNYEAQ (reference sequence). Between the trimmed V and J ends, which lost 6 bases and 2 bases, there was a span of 15 bases. Here the CDR3 DNA reads TGTGCCAGCAGTCCGGGGGACAGTTTCACAGATACGCAGTATTTT. It encodes CASSPGDSFTDTQYF.

The chain recombines TRBV25-1 with TRBJ1-1, with TRBD1 identical over 9 bases. The germline gives CDR1 MGHDK, CDR2 SYGVNS. The CDR3 is 14 residues long. The J segment lost 5 bases and the V segment lost 2 bases, leaving 3 bases of the junction unmatched. The CDR3 sequence: CASSENRGRTEAFF. In DNA form, the CDR3 reads TGTGCCAGCAGTGAAAACAGGGGGCGAACTGAAGCTTTCTTT.

This chain connects TRBV18 to TRBJ1-1; 7 bases fit TRBD1. Germline CDR1 reads KGHSH; CDR2 reads LQKENI. This CDR3 comprises 15 residues. V dropped 1 base and J dropped 3; count of bases not matched to a gene: 5. CDR3 nucleotide sequence: TGTGCCAGCTCACCACAAGGGGGCGCGGACACTGAAGCTTTCTTT. This encodes CASSPQGGADTEAFF.

The V and J genes are TRBV5-5 and TRBJ1-1, with D perhaps matching TRBD1 (6 bases). CDR3 size: 15 residues. Per the germline V gene, CDR1 is SGHKS and CDR2 is YYEKEE (reference sequence). Trimming took off 2 bases at V and 1 base at J, with 12 bases between the two ends. CDR3 coding DNA: TGTGCCAGCAGCTTCTGGACAGTTACGAACACTGAAGCTTTCTTT. It yields the protein CASSFWTVTNTEAFF. The full variable domain, completed using reference TRBV5-5 and TRBJ1-1, is DAGVTQSPTHLIKTRGQQVTLRCSPISGHKSVSWYQQVLGQGPQFIFQYYEKEERGRGNFPDRFSARQFPNYSSELNVNALLLGDSALYLCASSFWTVTNTEAFFGQGTRLTVV.

The rearrangement joins TRBV4-1 to TRBJ2-7; 9 bases match TRBD2. Germline V gene sequence: CDR1 MGHRA, CDR2 YSYEKL. The CDR3 length is 15 residues. The trim removed 5 bases at V and 6 bases at J, leaving 11 bases unmatched. Here the CDR3 reads CASSKRGLAGFEQYF. The CDR3 coding sequence is TGCGCCAGCAGCAAAAGGGGGCTAGCGGGGTTCGAGCAGTACTTC.

V and J are TRBV7-9 and TRBJ2-7; 7 positions agree with TRBD1. The junction had 6 bases not matched to a gene; V was cut back by 1 base and J by 0 bases. There are 16 residues in the CDR3. Looked up from germline, CDR1 is SEHNR and CDR2 is FQNEAQ (reference sequence). Here the CDR3 DNA reads TGTGCCAGCAGCTTAGTTTCCTGGGACAGCTCCTACGAGCAGTACTTC. The encoded protein is CASSLVSWDSSYEQYF.

The chain is built from TRBV27 and TRBJ1-5; possible D gene TRBD1, 5 bases. V was trimmed by 3 bases and J by 3 bases, leaving 15 bases between them. The CDR3 runs to 16 residues. Germline V gene sequence: CDR1 MNHEY, CDR2 SMNVEV (reference sequence). This CDR3 is CASSFKGGGINQPQHF. The CDR3 nucleotides are TGTGCCAGCAGTTTTAAGGGCGGGGGTATCAATCAGCCCCAGCATTTT.

The chain couples TRBV7-9 to TRBJ2-7, with D uncertain. Looked up from germline, CDR1 is SEHNR and CDR2 is FQNEAQ (reference sequence). The germline V and J ends were trimmed by 5 bases and 7 bases, with 9 bases remaining between them. The CDR3 length is 11 residues. The CDR3 DNA reads TGTGCCAGCAGCGTACGAGAAGAGCAGTACTTC. As protein: CASSVREEQYF.

This chain links TRBV21-1 with TRBJ1-2; the table's D call TRBD1 went unverified against the DNA. TRBV21-1 is labeled a pseudogene. CDR3 length: 15 residues. CDR3 amino acids: CASSKVIGQGGGYTF. The CDR3 DNA reads TGTGCCAGCAGCAAAGTAATAGGACAGGGTGGGGGCTACACCTTC.

The chain couples TRBV10-3 to TRBJ2-3; 7 bases match TRBD2. This CDR3 has 17 amino acids. V lost 3 bases and J lost 5; bases outside the gene matches: 14. Germline V gene lookup returns CDR1 ENHRY and CDR2 SYGVKD. Here the CDR3 DNA reads TGTGCCATCAGTGAAGCCGCAGCGGGGCCCCTGGGAGATACGCAGTATTTT. Protein sequence: CAISEAAAGPLGDTQYF.

The J gene is TRBJ2-7, the V gene TRBV21-1; TRBD2, as called in the table, went unchecked against the DNA. TRBV21-1 is an annotated pseudogene. CDR3 length: 14 amino acids. CDR3 nucleotide sequence: TGTGCCAGCAGCAAAGGGACGAGGGCGGGCGAGCAGTACTTC. Its translation: CASSKGTRAGEQYF.

V gene TRBV30 combines with J gene TRBJ2-3; 11 nucleotides line up with TRBD2. V gave up 5 bases and J gave up 0 bases; unmatched junction bases: 10. Germline V gene data show CDR1 as GTSNPN and CDR2 as SVGIG (reference sequence). This CDR3 comprises 17 residues. The CDR3 DNA reads TGTGCCTGGGAGAAGGCCTGGACTAGCGGGAGCACAGATACGCAGTATTTT. It yields the protein CAWEKAWTSGSTDTQYF.

This clone appeared once. The V and J genes are TRBV5-1 and TRBJ2-6, with D unresolved. The CDR3 is made up of 17 amino acids. CDR1 is SGHRS and CDR2 is YFSETQ in the germline V gene. Trimming left V 0 bases short and J 1 base short, with 11 bases between. This CDR3 reads CASSLVSAASGANVLTF. The CDR3, as DNA: TGCGCCAGCAGCTTGGTGAGTGCGGCTTCTGGGGCCAACGTCCTGACTTTC.

The gene calls are TRBV7-3 and TRBJ2-1, with 10 bases matching TRBD2. The V segment lost 2 bases and the J segment 6 bases; nucleotides outside the gene matches: 4. This CDR3 has 15 amino acids. Germline loops: CDR1 SGHTA, CDR2 FQGTGA. CDR3 nucleotide sequence: TGTGCCAGCAGCTTAGGGACTAGCGTCTCCAATGAGCAGTTCTTC. It codes for CASSLGTSVSNEQFF.

In its sample, this clone was seen a few times. The V gene is TRBV27, the J gene TRBJ2-7, with D perhaps matching TRBD1 (5 bases). The V gene's germline CDR1 is MNHEY and CDR2 SMNVEV (reference sequence). Trimming removed 3 bases from V and 1 base from J, with 10 bases in between. This CDR3 has 14 amino acids. The CDR3 region is CASSFLQASYEQYF. CDR3 bases: TGTGCCAGCAGTTTTCTACAGGCATCCTACGAGCAGTACTTC.

The chain joins TRBV7-6 to TRBJ2-5; D ambiguous. This CDR3 is built from 13 residues. Germline CDR1 is SGHVS and CDR2 is FNYEAQ. Trimming shortened V by 5 bases and J by 5 bases, and 12 bases separated the two germline ends. This chain's CDR3 is CASSLQLWETQYF. The CDR3 DNA is TGTGCCAGCAGCCTACAGCTTTGGGAGACCCAGTACTTC.

This chain links TRBV6-5 with TRBJ1-5; D is possibly TRBD1 (5 bases). Germline-derived CDR1 and CDR2 are MNHEY and SVGAGI. V lost 6 bases and J lost 2, with 14 bases in between. This CDR3 region has 15 residues. CDR3 sequence: CASRRTGTGNQPQHF. The CDR3 DNA is TGTGCCAGCAGGCGTACAGGAACCGGCAATCAGCCCCAGCATTTT.

The chain uses TRBV10-1 and TRBJ2-1, with 10 bases identical to TRBD2. Germline CDR1 is WNHNN and CDR2 is SYGVQD (reference sequence). V lost 6 bases and J lost 7; bases outside the gene matches: 6. CDR3 length equals 14 residues. The CDR3 here is CASSTSGVSNEQFF. DNA of the CDR3: TGCGCCAGCAGCACTAGCGGGGTTAGTAATGAGCAGTTCTTC.

The rearrangement joins TRBV4-1 to TRBJ1-1, with 9 bases lining up with TRBD1. V trimming: 1 base; J trimming: 6 bases; junction bases outside the gene matches: 6. The CDR3 loop spans 15 amino acids. Germline CDR1 reads MGHRA; CDR2 reads YSYEKL. The CDR3 protein is CASSQVDRGIAEAFF. As DNA, the CDR3 is TGCGCCAGCAGCCAAGTGGACAGGGGTATCGCTGAAGCTTTCTTT.

The chain uses TRBV19 and TRBJ2-3, with 8 bases matching TRBD1. The CDR3 extends over 14 amino acids. After removal of 6 bases from V and 1 base from J, the junction contained 3 bases not matched to a gene. Per germline, CDR1 LNHDA and CDR2 SQIVND (reference sequence). CDR3: CASSGQGGTDTQYF. DNA of the CDR3: TGTGCCAGTAGCGGACAGGGCGGCACAGATACGCAGTATTTT.

This clone was observed a single time. The chain uses TRBV5-1 and TRBJ2-3; TRBD2 is a possible D gene (6 bases). Looked up from germline, CDR1 is SGHRS and CDR2 is YFSETQ. The CDR3 extends over 15 amino acids. Trimming left V 4 bases short and J 0 bases short, with 12 bases between. CDR3 loop: CASSGRGYSTDTQYF. CDR3 sequence (DNA): TGCGCCAGCAGCGGGCGGGGATATAGCACAGATACGCAGTATTTT.

The J gene is TRBJ1-1, the V gene TRBV6-5, with D tentatively TRBD1 (5 bases). Germline V gene data show CDR1 as MNHEY and CDR2 as SVGAGI. This CDR3 region has 12 residues. The V gene lost 8 bases and the J gene lost 7 bases, with 14 bases spanning the gap. CDR3 loop: CASSVTQGEAFF. The CDR3 nucleotides read TGTGCCAGCTCCGTGACCCAGGGTGAAGCTTTCTTT.

Written as DNA, the CDR3 is TGCGCCAGCAGCGTGAGGGGCACAGATACGCAGTATTTT. This codes for CASSVRGTDTQYF. The chain employs TRBV5-1 and TRBJ2-3; D may be TRBD2 (5 bases). Trimming shortened V by 4 bases and J by 1 base, and 7 bases separated the two germline ends. CDR1 and CDR2 (germline): SGHRS, YFSETQ. This CDR3 comprises 13 residues. Full variable domain (rest looked up from reference TRBV5-1 and TRBJ2-3): KAGVTQTPRYLIKTRGQQVTLSCSPISGHRSVSWYQQTPGQGLQFLFEYFSETQRNKGNFPGRFSGRQFSNSRSEMNVSTLELGDSALYLCASSVRGTDTQYFGPGTRLTVL.

The chain employs TRBV18 and TRBJ1-3; D is uncertain. V was pared by 6 bases and J by 0 bases, with 12 bases between. Germline V CDR1 and CDR2: KGHSH, LQKENI. This CDR3 spans 15 amino acids. CDR3 region: CASSTRKDSGNTIYF. Written as DNA, the CDR3 is TGTGCCAGCTCCACCAGGAAAGACTCTGGAAACACCATATATTTT. Combining the CDR3 with reference TRBV18 and TRBJ1-3 gives the whole variable domain NAGVMQNPRHLVRRRGQEARLRCSPMKGHSHVYWYRQLPEEGLKFMVYLQKENIIDESGMPKERFSAEFPKEGPSILRIQQVVRGDSAAYFCASSTRKDSGNTIYFGEGSWLTVV.

The chain employs TRBV9 and TRBJ2-5, with 10 nucleotides matching TRBD2. This CDR3 spans 14 amino acids. Trimming removed 4 bases from V and 3 bases from J; junction bases left unmatched: 3. CDR1 and CDR2 (germline): SGDLS, YYNGEE. The CDR3 protein is CASSTSGAEETQYF. CDR3 coding DNA: TGTGCCAGCAGCACTAGCGGGGCTGAAGAGACCCAGTACTTC.